This T cell receptor (beta chain) was observed in a study of T cells after yellow fever vaccination. The length of the CDR3 is 13 residues. V was cut by 3 bases and J by 7 bases, with 16 bases left in between. Per the germline V gene, CDR1 is DFQATT and CDR2 is SNEGSKA (reference sequence). There are many counts of this clonotype. UMIs were added to TCR cDNA along with a universal primer site when it was made by 5'RACE template switching. In TCRdb, the 5' RACE reads were re-called with MiXCR into one record per CDR3 protein. The top ten clones hold roughly 0.73% of a sample with approximately 150,000 distinct CDR3 sequences, roughly 8.2% of them seen once.

The gene calls are TRBV20-1 and TRBJ2-7; weak D call: TRBD2 (6 bases). This sequence was found in a man aged 25 to 45 who received the YFV17D yellow fever vaccine. This specimen was CD4+ T cells sorted from PBMCs, taken 5 days after the yellow fever booster vaccination. The CDR3 is CSARDYSRGEQYF. Here the CDR3 DNA reads TGCAGTGCTAGGGACTACTCAAGAGGGGAGCAGTACTTC.